Listed below are T cell receptor beta chains from one sample, sequenced in a study of T cells after yellow fever vaccination. TCRdb ran MiXCR on the 5' RACE reads and lists one entry per CDR3 protein. The table records about 360,000 distinct CDR3 sequences, approximately 5.7% of them present only once. This sample comprised PBMCs, obtained 5 days after the yellow fever booster vaccination. The source of these receptors is a man aged 25-45 years who received the YFV17D yellow fever vaccine. The CDR3 runs from the conserved cysteine through the conserved F or W. The order of the fields is J gene, V gene, D gene, clone size, CDR3 protein, CDR3 DNA. A D gene is named only where the DNA matches it firmly. Expanded clones are given a class, and other clones once, few, many or no size at all.

TRBJ1-2,TRBV3-1,-,many,CASSQGPGLGRGYTF,TGTGCCAGCAGCCAAGGTCCTGGGCTGGGAAGGGGATACACCTTC
TRBJ2-4,TRBV12-3/TRBV12-4,-,many,CASSLTGMGIQYF,TGTGCCAGCAGTTTAACTGGGATGGGCATTCAGTACTTC
TRBJ2-2,TRBV27,TRBD1,many,CASSLLGTGVSGELFF,TGTGCCAGCAGTTTATTAGGAACAGGGGTTTCCGGGGAGCTGTTTTTT
TRBJ2-1,TRBV6-2/TRBV6-3,TRBD1,many,CASRDRVYEQFF,TGTGCCAGTCGGGACAGGGTATACGAGCAGTTCTTC
TRBJ2-2,TRBV12-3/TRBV12-4,TRBD2,many,CASSPSAGSVYGELFF,TGTGCCAGCAGTCCTTCAGCGGGATCGGTTTACGGGGAGCTGTTTTTT
TRBJ2-7,TRBV27,-,few,CASSSSPIPNYEQYF,TGTGCCAGCAGTTCCTCACCCATCCCCAACTACGAGCAGTACTTC
TRBJ2-2,TRBV6-5,-,few,CASSYGDSGELFF,TGTGCCAGCAGTTACGGAGACAGCGGGGAGCTGTTTTTT
TRBJ2-1,TRBV7-2,TRBD2,-,CASSTSANNEQFF,TGTGCCAGCAGCACTAGCGCTAACAATGAGCAGTTCTTC
TRBJ2-3,TRBV20-1,TRBD2,-,CSAIEGGPRDTQYF,TGCAGTGCTATAGAGGGAGGGCCCAGAGATACGCAGTATTTT
TRBJ2-1,TRBV9,TRBD2,few,CASSRPSGYNEQFF,TGTGCCAGCAGCCGGCCTAGCGGATACAATGAGCAGTTCTTC
TRBJ1-5,TRBV6-2/TRBV6-3,-,-,CASSYSGGPNQPQHF,TGTGCCAGCAGTTACTCCGGGGGGCCCAATCAGCCCCAGCATTTT
TRBJ2-3,TRBV10-3,-,few,CAIRPGGTDTQYF,TGTGCCATCAGACCAGGGGGCACAGATACGCAGTATTTT
TRBJ1-3,TRBV3-1,-,many,CASSYGGNTIYF,TGTGCCAGCAGCTATGGAGGAAACACCATATATTTT
TRBJ2-5,TRBV7-2,-,many,CASSLGAVGVNWF,TGTGCCAGCAGCTTAGGCGCCGTGGGAGTTAATTGGTTC
TRBJ2-5,TRBV20-1,TRBD2,-,CSARDPSGSRRETQYF,TGCAGTGCTAGAGATCCTAGCGGGAGCCGAAGAGAGACCCAGTACTTC
TRBJ2-2,TRBV24-1,-,-,CCALSIWGRGTGELFF,TGCTGCGCCCTGTCGATTTGGGGGAGAGGTACCGGGGAGCTGTTTTTT
TRBJ2-2,TRBV20-1,TRBD2,few,CSAQTSGRTGELFF,TGCAGTGCCCAGACTAGCGGGAGAACCGGGGAGCTGTTTTTT
TRBJ2-1,TRBV9,-,-,CASSISAGTLDNEQFF,TGTGCCAGCAGCATATCGGCGGGGACCCTGGACAATGAGCAGTTCTTC
TRBJ1-4,TRBV7-2,-,many,CASSLVGDSREKLFF,TGTGCCAGCAGCTTAGTGGGGGATTCTCGTGAAAAACTGTTTTTT
TRBJ2-3,TRBV3-1,-,many,CASSHTRSGVGQGQGKHTQYF,TGTGCCAGCAGCCATACGCGGTCTGGTGTGGGGCAGGGACAAGGCAAGCATACGCAGTATTTT
TRBJ2-1,TRBV19,TRBD2,many,CASSPTASGSSYNEQFF,TGTGCCAGTAGTCCGACCGCTAGCGGGAGCTCCTACAATGAGCAGTTCTTC
TRBJ1-5,TRBV29-1,-,many,CSVAGQQNQPQHF,TGCAGCGTTGCTGGGCAGCAAAATCAGCCCCAGCATTTT
TRBJ1-6,TRBV25-1,-,-,CASKKDGSSYNSPLHF,TGTGCCAGCAAAAAGGACGGGAGCTCCTATAATTCACCCCTCCACTTT
TRBJ2-1,TRBV24-1,TRBD2,-,CATSELAGAYNEQFF,TGTGCCACCAGTGAACTAGCGGGAGCATATAATGAGCAGTTCTTC
TRBJ2-7,TRBV11-3,-,-,CASSFSRGYEQYF,TGTGCCAGCAGCTTTTCTAGAGGTTACGAGCAGTACTTC
TRBJ2-5,TRBV10-3,-,many,CAISESQKETQYF,TGTGCCATCAGTGAGTCGCAGAAAGAGACCCAGTACTTC
TRBJ2-1,TRBV30,-,few,CAWRTAPSSYNEQFF,TGTGCCTGGAGGACCGCTCCGAGCTCCTACAATGAGCAGTTCTTC
TRBJ2-3,TRBV6-4,TRBD2,many,CASSEVAGVTDTQYF,TGTGCCAGCAGTGAAGTAGCGGGAGTCACAGATACGCAGTATTTT
TRBJ2-7,TRBV5-1,TRBD2,-,CASSPPSGPLGEQYF,TGCGCCAGCAGCCCCCCTAGCGGGCCCTTGGGTGAGCAGTACTTC
TRBJ2-2,TRBV2,-,many,CASNFGSDTGELFF,TGTGCCAGCAATTTCGGCTCGGACACCGGGGAGCTGTTTTTT
TRBJ2-1,TRBV12-3/TRBV12-4,-,few,CASSPQDVTSFEQFF,TGTGCCAGCAGCCCACAGGATGTGACTAGTTTTGAGCAGTTCTTC
TRBJ1-5,TRBV20-1,-,-,CSARRAGYDQPQHF,TGCAGTGCTAGAAGAGCTGGATACGATCAGCCCCAGCATTTT
TRBJ2-1,TRBV24-1,TRBD2,many,CATSESGSASYNEQFF,TGTGCCACCAGTGAGAGCGGGAGCGCGTCCTACAATGAGCAGTTCTTC
TRBJ2-4,TRBV12-3/TRBV12-4,-,many,CASSFRSLRETRDIQYF,TGTGCCAGCAGTTTCCGTAGTTTACGGGAGACCAGGGACATTCAGTACTTC
TRBJ2-5,TRBV7-3,TRBD2,few,CASSLVSGPKETQYF,TGTGCCAGCAGCTTAGTTAGCGGGCCTAAAGAGACCCAGTACTTC
TRBJ2-2,TRBV29-1,TRBD1,many,CSGTGILTGELFF,TGCAGCGGGACAGGGATCCTGACCGGGGAGCTGTTTTTT
TRBJ2-5,TRBV3-1,-,few,CASSQVAKQETQYF,TGTGCCAGCAGCCAAGTGGCTAAACAAGAGACCCAGTACTTC
TRBJ2-3,TRBV30,-,-,CASAAPSTDTQYF,TGTGCCTCCGCGGCGCCTTCCACAGATACGCAGTATTTT
TRBJ2-3,TRBV20-1,TRBD2,-,CSARDPVGGRARPDTQYF,TGCAGTGCTAGAGATCCCGTCGGCGGGAGGGCTAGGCCAGATACGCAGTATTTT
TRBJ2-7,TRBV12-3/TRBV12-4,-,few,CASSFRASASYEQYF,TGTGCCAGCAGTTTTAGGGCTAGCGCTTCCTACGAGCAGTACTTC
TRBJ2-5,TRBV7-3,-,-,CASSGGPWKTQYF,TGTGCCAGCTCAGGAGGGCCCTGGAAGACCCAGTACTTC